One and the same sample provided the 16 T cell receptor beta chains below, sequenced in a study of CD8+ T cells in alopecia areata. Treatment of the sample: oral pan-JAK inhibitor, 5-10 mg twice daily. RNA was isolated and reverse transcribed to cDNA, the sequencing template. Sequencing was performed with immunoSEQ multiplex PCR; in TCRdb, only in-frame clones are kept and a portion is missing. The data show over 150,000 clones, approximately 53% seen once. The sample here was CD8+ T cells sorted from blood, taken at week 24, from a patient treated with tofacitinib. The receptor source for this set is a human donor with alopecia areata.

The chain uses TRBV7-2 and TRBJ2-2; maybe TRBD1 (6 bases). V shed 7 bases and J shed 5 bases, with 17 bases lying between them. CDR1 SGHTA and CDR2 FQGNSA come from the germline V gene. This CDR3 region has 15 residues. The CDR3 is CASTRFVGGTGELFF. CDR3 bases: TGTGCCAGCACTCGATTCGTAGGGGGTACCGGGGAGCTGTTTTTT.

V usage is TRBV4-3 and J usage is TRBJ2-7; TRBD1 might be the D (6 bases). CDR3 length: 16 amino acids. Germline-derived CDR1 and CDR2 are LGHNA and YSLEER. Trimming took off 0 bases at V and 1 base at J, with 13 bases between the two ends. CDR3 bases: TGCGCCAGCAGCCAAGAAAGCCTCCAGGGGTCCTACGAGCAGTACTTC. This sequence encodes CASSQESLQGSYEQYF.

The chain joins TRBV25-1 to TRBJ1-2; TRBD1 is a possible D gene (5 bases). CDR1 is MGHDK and CDR2 is SYGVNS in the germline V gene. The CDR3 runs 14 residues. The ends were cut back, 0 bases at V and 2 bases at J, with 7 bases in the middle. The DNA for the CDR3 is TGTGCCAGCAGTGAATATGCAGGGAACTATGGCTACACCTTC. Translation: CASSEYAGNYGYTF.

The chain is built from TRBV27 and TRBJ2-1; D gene uncertain. The CDR3 length is 15 residues. Germline assignment: CDR1 MNHEY and CDR2 SMNVEV (reference sequence). V lost 2 bases to trimming and J lost 4 bases, with 12 bases between them. The DNA of the CDR3 is TGTGCCAGCAGTTTAACCGAGCGACGTTACAATGAGCAGTTCTTC. The encoded protein is CASSLTERRYNEQFF.

The CDR3 here is CASSTDGYNEQFF. CDR3 coding DNA: TGTGCCAGCAGCACCGACGGGTACAATGAGCAGTTCTTC. The rearrangement joins TRBV2 to TRBJ2-1; D uncertain. The ends were cut back, 6 bases at V and 4 bases at J, with 10 bases in the middle. CDR1 SNHLY and CDR2 FYNNEI come from the germline V gene. The CDR3 is 13 residues long.

This chain connects TRBV30 to TRBJ2-1; D not certain. Between the trimmed V and J ends, which lost 0 bases and 5 bases, there was a span of 8 bases. The CDR3 is made up of 13 amino acids. CDR1 is GTSNPN, CDR2 SVGIG, per germline (reference sequence). The CDR3 DNA follows: TGTGCCTGGAGTGTATACCGGAACAATGAGCAGTTCTTC. Residues: CAWSVYRNNEQFF.

This clone was detected a few times. J is TRBJ1-2 and V is TRBV29-1; a weak D match, TRBD1 (6 bases). Deletions cut 6 bases from V and 8 bases from J, with 19 bases between. CDR3 size: 13 residues. From germline, CDR1 is SQVTM and CDR2 ANQGSEA. The CDR3 DNA reads TGCAGCGTCCCGGAGGGGGAGCCTCTCGGCTACACCTTC. It is translated as CSVPEGEPLGYTF.

This clone showed up just once. This sequence joins TRBV27 and TRBJ1-5, with unresolved D. The germline V gene has CDR1 MNHEY and CDR2 SMNVEV (reference sequence). The CDR3 sequence is 15 residues long. V was pared by 0 bases and J by 0 bases, with 6 bases between. CDR3 region: CASSLSRRSNQPQHF. In DNA form, the CDR3 reads TGTGCCAGCAGTTTATCTAGACGTAGCAATCAGCCCCAGCATTTT.

V usage is TRBV6-5 and J usage is TRBJ2-7; TRBD2 is a possible D gene (6 bases). Looked up from germline, CDR1 is MNHEY and CDR2 is SVGAGI. There are 14 residues in the CDR3. With 2 bases removed from V and 5 bases from J, the gap between germline ends came to 13 bases. This CDR3 is CASSYGGEANEQYF. The DNA for the CDR3 is TGTGCCAGCAGTTACGGAGGGGAGGCAAACGAGCAGTACTTC.

This clone was observed a few times. V gene TRBV6-1 combines with J gene TRBJ2-1; 9 bases match TRBD2. The CDR3 runs 12 residues. The germline V gene encodes CDR1 MNHNS and CDR2 SASEGT. J gave up 8 bases and V 8 bases, and 4 bases lay outside the gene matches. CDR3 sequence (DNA): TGTGCCAGCGGGACTAGCTGGGATGAGCAGTTCTTC. Amino acids: CASGTSWDEQFF.

The rearrangement links TRBV27 to TRBJ2-5; D gene uncertain. This CDR3 is built from 11 residues. The ends were cut back, 5 bases at V and 4 bases at J, with 5 bases in the middle. Germline CDR1 MNHEY, CDR2 SMNVEV (reference sequence). CDR3: CASSNRETQYF. The CDR3 nucleotides are TGTGCCAGCAGTAACAGAGAGACCCAGTACTTC.

The chain has TRBV5-6 and TRBJ2-5; no definite D call. The V end was cut by 4 bases, the J end by 3 bases, with 4 bases between. The germline V gene has CDR1 SGHDT and CDR2 YYEEEE. There are 11 residues in the CDR3. The CDR3 DNA reads as TGTGCCAGCAGCGTAGAAGAGACCCAGTACTTC. It codes for CASSVEETQYF.

This chain joins TRBV27 and TRBJ1-5; D unclear. V was shortened by 0 bases and J by 4 bases, with 4 bases between the two germline ends. The CDR3 sequence is 13 residues long. Germline V gene data show CDR1 as MNHEY and CDR2 as SMNVEV (reference sequence). The DNA for the CDR3 is TGTGCCAGCAGTTTATCTTGGAATCAGCCCCAGCATTTT. It translates to CASSLSWNQPQHF.

The chain carries TRBV7-2 and TRBJ2-1; D ambiguous. Trimming took 5 bases from V and 5 from J, leaving 16 bases between them. Germline V CDR1 and CDR2: SGHTA, FQGNSA. There are 15 residues in the CDR3. The CDR3 spells CASSPYSPDDNEQFF. For the CDR3, the DNA is TGTGCCAGCAGCCCCTATAGTCCCGACGACAATGAGCAGTTCTTC.

V usage is TRBV19 and J usage is TRBJ2-5; weak D call: TRBD2 (7 bases). CDR1 LNHDA and CDR2 SQIVND come from the germline V gene (reference sequence). V was pared by 4 bases and J by 0 bases, with 12 bases between. This CDR3 contains 15 residues. The CDR3: CASSSRGGYQETQYF. CDR3 nucleotide sequence: TGTGCCAGTAGTAGCAGGGGAGGGTACCAAGAGACCCAGTACTTC.

The genes are TRBV7-7 and TRBJ2-3, with D possibly TRBD1 on 6 matching bases. V was trimmed by 1 base and J by 0 bases, leaving 8 bases between them. This CDR3 is 15 amino acids long. The germline V gene encodes CDR1 SSHAT and CDR2 FNYEAQ (reference sequence). CDR3 DNA: TGTGCCAGCAGCTTAGGGGACACCAGCACAGATACGCAGTATTTT. Its translation is CASSLGDTSTDTQYF.